Shown below are 23 T cell receptor beta chains from a single sample sequenced in a study of patients and donors after allogeneic stem cell transplantation. TCRdb redid the calling of the RT-PCR reads with MiXCR, one entry per CDR3 protein. The sample has 150,000 to 250,000 distinct CDR3 sequences; approximately 41% are singletons. The specimen sequenced was blood, either unsorted or a sorted T cell fraction (not recorded which). The receptors come from a human donor who was either an allogeneic HSCT recipient or a stem cell or donor lymphocyte infusion donor (not recorded which). It is not recorded whose cells these are; they may come from a transplant donor.

Only a few counts were recorded for this clonotype. V gene TRBV9 combines with J gene TRBJ1-2, with unresolved D. Germline CDR1 reads SGDLS; CDR2 reads YYNGEE. V lost 3 bases and J 4 bases, leaving 4 bases between the germline ends. This CDR3 is built from 11 residues. CDR3 region: CASSASYGYTF. The CDR3 DNA reads TGTGCCAGCAGCGCCTCCTATGGCTACACCTTC.

The rearrangement uses TRBV4-3 and TRBJ2-3; TRBD2 matches 11 bases. CDR1 is LGHNA, CDR2 YSLEER, per germline. The CDR3 runs to 15 residues. J was trimmed by 4 bases and V by 4 bases; bases with no gene match: 4. The CDR3 region has the DNA TGCGCCAGCAGCCCCTTAGCGGGAGGGGCAGATACGCAGTATTTT. Translation: CASSPLAGGADTQYF.

V usage is TRBV7-2 and J usage is TRBJ1-5; D is ambiguous. Germline CDR1 is SGHTA and CDR2 is FQGNSA. The CDR3 loop spans 15 amino acids. V shed 5 bases and J shed 0 bases, with 11 bases lying between them. For the CDR3, the DNA is TGTGCCAGCAGCCAGGACCCTAATAGCAATCAGCCCCAGCATTTT. This codes for CASSQDPNSNQPQHF.

This clonotype turned up a few times. This chain uses TRBV5-1 with TRBJ1-2, with 10 bases matching TRBD1. CDR1 is SGHRS, CDR2 YFSETQ, per germline. CDR3 length: 15 amino acids. V lost 0 bases, J lost 6 bases, and 5 bases stayed unmatched. The CDR3 region has the DNA TGCGCCAGCAGCTTGGCCGTGACAGGGGGCGATGGCTACACCTTC. It specifies CASSLAVTGGDGYTF.

This clonotype has more than one count but fewer than ten. CDR3 DNA: TGTGCCTGTAGGGACAGAGCGAACACCGGGGAGCTGTTTTTT. Protein: CACRDRANTGELFF. The chain employs TRBV30 and TRBJ2-2; 7 bases are a match to TRBD1. Germline V gives CDR1 GTSNPN, CDR2 SVGIG (reference sequence). V gave up 6 bases and J gave up 0 bases; unmatched junction bases: 4. This CDR3 spans 14 amino acids.

J is TRBJ1-2 and V is TRBV4-1; no clear D gene. The CDR3 is made up of 14 amino acids. CDR1 is MGHRA, CDR2 YSYEKL, per germline. Deletions cut 1 base from V and 7 bases from J, with 13 bases between. The CDR3 region is CASSQAPLMGGYTF. The CDR3 DNA reads as TGCGCCAGCAGCCAAGCGCCGCTCATGGGTGGCTACACCTTC.

The rearrangement joins TRBV7-9 to TRBJ1-1, with TRBD1 matching over 7 bases. V was pared by 4 bases and J by 4 bases, with 9 bases of the junction left unmatched. CDR1 is SEHNR, CDR2 FQNEAQ, per germline (reference sequence). The CDR3 has 15 amino acids. CDR3: CASSSPRGKSTEAFF. As DNA, the CDR3 is TGTGCCAGCAGCTCCCCCAGGGGGAAGAGCACTGAAGCTTTCTTT.

This clonotype was detected only a few times. The chain has TRBV28 and TRBJ1-1; 7 nucleotides agree with TRBD1. After removal of 7 bases from V and 4 bases from J, the junction contained 12 bases not matched to a gene. Per germline, CDR1 MDHEN and CDR2 SYDVKM. The CDR3 runs 15 residues. CDR3 nucleotide sequence: TGTGCCAGCAAGACGCCGGAGGGGGCTTTCACTGAAGCTTTCTTT. It is translated as CASKTPEGAFTEAFF.

The chain carries TRBV7-8 and TRBJ2-3, with TRBD2 matching over 12 bases. The J segment lost 0 bases and the V segment lost 4 bases, leaving 5 bases of the junction unmatched. This CDR3 is built from 17 residues. The germline V gene encodes CDR1 SGHVS and CDR2 FQNEAQ. CDR3 coding DNA: TGTGCCAGCAGCTCCGGACTAGCGGGACCTAGCACAGATACGCAGTATTTT. Amino acids: CASSSGLAGPSTDTQYF.

This chain connects TRBV12-3 or TRBV12-4 to TRBJ2-5, with D possibly called TRBD1 or TRBD2 (5 bases each). Trimming shortened V by 6 bases and J by 5 bases, and 19 bases separated the two germline ends. This CDR3 is 15 amino acids long. CDR3 in DNA: TGTGCCAGCAGCCGAGGGGTTAGTGTAGTGGAGACCCAGTACTTC. Translating gives CASSRGVSVVETQYF.

This clonotype was seen more than once but under ten times. The chain is built from TRBV7-2 and TRBJ2-1; D is unresolved. This CDR3 is built from 14 residues. CDR1 is SGHTA, CDR2 FQGNSA, per germline. Deletions cut 2 bases from V and 4 bases from J, with 9 bases between. The chain's CDR3 is CASSLKQSYNEQFF. CDR3 nucleotides: TGTGCCAGCAGCTTAAAACAGAGTTACAATGAGCAGTTCTTC. The complete variable domain, with remaining parts taken from reference TRBV7-2 and TRBJ2-1, reads GAGVSQSPSNKVTEKGKDVELRCDPISGHTALYWYRQSLGQGLEFLIYFQGNSAPDKSGLPSDRFSAERTGGSVSTLTIQRTQQEDSAVYLCASSLKQSYNEQFFGPGTRLTVL.

The table lists this clonotype with a few counts. The chain recombines TRBV13 with TRBJ1-1, with D possibly being TRBD1 (6 bases). V was clipped by 1 base and J by 3 bases, with 9 bases between them. The CDR3 consists of 14 residues. The germline V gene has CDR1 PRHDT and CDR2 FYEKMQ (reference sequence). The CDR3 coding sequence is TGTGCCAGCAGCTTAGCAGGGGTTTACACTGAAGCTTTCTTT. Residues: CASSLAGVYTEAFF.

The chain combines TRBV27 with TRBJ1-6, with D perhaps TRBD1 (6 bases). V dropped 7 bases and J dropped 4 bases, with 14 bases sitting between them. This CDR3 spans 15 amino acids. Per germline, CDR1 MNHEY and CDR2 SMNVEV (reference sequence). CDR3 in amino acids: CASTGGQDYNSPLHF. The CDR3 nucleotides are TGTGCCAGCACCGGGGGGCAGGATTATAATTCACCCCTCCACTTT.

J is TRBJ2-3 and V is TRBV3-1; no reliable D call. Germline loops: CDR1 LGHDT, CDR2 YNNKEL (reference sequence). The V end lost 1 base, the J end lost 0 bases, and 8 bases lay between the germline ends. This CDR3 contains 15 residues. The CDR3 sequence: CASSQGAGSTDTQYF. The CDR3 DNA reads as TGTGCCAGCAGCCAAGGGGCAGGTAGCACAGATACGCAGTATTTT.

Notes on this clonotype: It is unclear where the CDR3 begins or ends on the DNA, so no DNA is shown, and the CDR3 is as TCRdb lists it. This chain joins TRBV6-5 and TRBJ1-4; no check of the table's D call, TRBD1, against the DNA was made. The CDR3 is 13 residues long, ends included. CDR1 is MNHEY and CDR2 is SVGAGI in the germline V gene. CDR3 protein: CASSSSGQQKLFF.

The chain joins TRBV12-3 or TRBV12-4 to TRBJ2-5; the match to TRBD1 covers 7 bases. The CDR3 is 13 amino acids. V shed 5 bases, J shed 6 bases, and the junction held 6 bases outside the gene matches. The CDR3 sequence is CASSPRQGQTQYF. CDR3 bases: TGTGCCAGCAGTCCGAGACAGGGTCAGACCCAGTACTTC.

The sample holds a few counts of this clonotype. This rearrangement joins TRBV15 to TRBJ1-1; 7 nucleotides line up with TRBD1. The CDR3 contains 13 residues. CDR1 is LNHNV, CDR2 YYDKDF, per germline (reference sequence). The J segment lost 5 bases and the V segment lost 9 bases, leaving 9 bases of the junction unmatched. Here the CDR3 reads CATEGAVKTEAFF. The CDR3 DNA reads TGTGCCACTGAGGGGGCAGTAAAAACTGAAGCTTTCTTT.

The CDR3 coding sequence is TGTGCCAGCAGTATATTGGGGGCTACTGAAGCTTTCTTT. Its translation is CASSILGATEAFF. The genes are TRBV12-3 or TRBV12-4 and TRBJ1-1, with TRBD1 as a possible D gene (6 bases). The V end lost 5 bases, the J end lost 5 bases, and 12 bases lay between the germline ends. CDR3 length equals 13 residues.

V usage is TRBV28 and J usage is TRBJ2-7, with 8 bases lining up with TRBD1. Losses at the gene ends were 6 bases for V and 3 bases for J; bases not matched to a gene: 19. Germline V gives CDR1 MDHEN, CDR2 SYDVKM. The CDR3 totals 18 residues. In DNA, the CDR3 is TGTGCCAGCAGAGAGACAGGGGTTTTTTTAGCGAGAAACTACGAGCAGTACTTC. Amino acid sequence: CASRETGVFLARNYEQYF. Using reference TRBV28 and TRBJ2-7 for the parts outside the CDR3, the full variable domain is DVKVTQSSRYLVKRTGEKVFLECVQDMDHENMFWYRQDPGLGLRLIYFSYDVKMKEKGDIPEGYSVSREKKERFSLILESASTNQTSMYLCASRETGVFLARNYEQYFGPGTRLTVT.

The count of this clonotype is one. This rearrangement joins TRBV12-3 or TRBV12-4 to TRBJ2-7; 7 positions match TRBD2. The CDR3 length is 16 residues. V dropped 1 base and J dropped 7; count of bases not matched to a gene: 13. The CDR3 region is CASSLGVSSGPSEQYF. In DNA form, the CDR3 reads TGTGCCAGCAGTTTAGGGGTCTCTAGCGGCCCGAGTGAGCAGTACTTC.

This clonotype was counted between two and nine times. The V call is TRBV6-5, the J call TRBJ1-1, with D hard to call. Trimming took off 0 bases at V and 4 bases at J, with 9 bases between the two ends. The CDR3 runs to 14 residues. Germline CDR1 is MNHEY and CDR2 is SVGAGI. The CDR3 DNA is TGTGCCAGCAGTTACTCGACTTCTGCCACTGAAGCTTTCTTT. Protein sequence: CASSYSTSATEAFF.

The chain combines TRBV29-1 with TRBJ2-1, with 7 bases that match TRBD1. From germline, CDR1 is SQVTM and CDR2 ANQGSEA. Trimming took 6 bases from V and 7 from J; bases not matched to a gene: 6. This CDR3 is 12 amino acids long. The CDR3 is CSVGQRLNEQFF. The CDR3 bases are TGCAGCGTGGGACAGAGGCTTAATGAGCAGTTCTTC.

On this clonotype: At one end, the junction sequence differs from germline, possibly due to a read error. The chain couples TRBV12-5 to TRBJ2-3; 11 bases align to TRBD2. Per germline, CDR1 LGHNT and CDR2 FRNRAP. This CDR3 contains 15 residues. The CDR3 region has the DNA TGTGCTAGTGGCTGGGGACTAGCGGCCACAGATACGCAGTATTTC. This sequence encodes CASGWGLAATDTQYF.